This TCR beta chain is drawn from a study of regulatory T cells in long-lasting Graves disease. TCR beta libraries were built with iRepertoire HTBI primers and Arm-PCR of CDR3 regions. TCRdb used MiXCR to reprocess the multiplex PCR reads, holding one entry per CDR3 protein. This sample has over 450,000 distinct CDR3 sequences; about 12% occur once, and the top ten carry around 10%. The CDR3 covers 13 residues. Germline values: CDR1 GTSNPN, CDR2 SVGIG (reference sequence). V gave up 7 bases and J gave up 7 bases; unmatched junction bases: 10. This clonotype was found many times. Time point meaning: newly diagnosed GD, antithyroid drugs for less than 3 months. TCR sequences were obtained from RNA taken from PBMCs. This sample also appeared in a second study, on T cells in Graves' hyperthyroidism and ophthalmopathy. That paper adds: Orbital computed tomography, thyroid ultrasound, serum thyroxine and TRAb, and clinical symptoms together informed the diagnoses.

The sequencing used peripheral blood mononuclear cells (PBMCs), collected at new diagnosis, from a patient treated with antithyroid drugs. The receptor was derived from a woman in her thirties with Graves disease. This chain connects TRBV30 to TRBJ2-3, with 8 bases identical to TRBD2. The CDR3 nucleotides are TGTGCCTCGGATAGCGGGACCGGGTATACGCAGTATTTT. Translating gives CASDSGTGYTQYF.